The subject of this entry is one T cell receptor beta chain. Each CDR3 protein gets one entry after TCRdb re-called the 5' RACE reads with MiXCR. Among nearly 200,000 distinct CDR3 sequences listed, 15% were seen once. The germline V gene has CDR1 SGHKS and CDR2 YYEKEE (reference sequence). The length of the CDR3 is 15 residues. V was pared by 5 bases and J by 4 bases, with 6 bases of the junction left unmatched. The data were obtained in a study of identical twins. This same sample was also taken into another study, of T cells expressing NK-cell markers. From that second work: Certain NKG2C+ T cell clones were expanded, and their HCMV specificity remained unclear.

The receptor's source is a woman under 30 in good health. The specimen was CD8+ T cells sorted from blood. The chain is built from TRBV5-5 and TRBJ2-2; 9 nucleotides match TRBD1. The CDR3 nucleotides read TGTGCCAGCAGTTCCGGGACAGGGCTCACCGGGGAGCTGTTTTTT. This codes for CASSSGTGLTGELFF.